What follows is one TCR beta chain and its context. What it binds is not known. This sample stems from a study of vaccination effects on CD4 cells after COVID-19. Study information: Relative to the second dose, post-vaccine samples were obtained a median of 72 days later. The study, taken as a whole, reports: Late in the post-vaccination period, infection-induced and vaccine-induced clones underwent marked clonal contraction. Common cold coronavirus cross-reactivity was shown by only 1 of 255 vaccine-induced clones in healthy vaccinees.

From germline, CDR1 is MNHNY and CDR2 SVGAGI (reference sequence). This CDR3 region has 13 residues. Trimming removed 8 bases at V and 1 base at J, with 8 bases between. After expansion with viral peptide pools in the ViraFEST assay, antigen-specific CD4+ T cells were sequenced. CD4+ T cell isolation took place after about 11 days of culture. Vaccine administered to participants consisted of two doses of either BNT162b2 or mRNA-1273. A half-medium replacement with IL-2 medium was carried out on days 3 and 7. Using immunoSEQ multiplex PCR, the repertoire was profiled, and TCRdb retains in-frame clones only, with some absent. The table lists tens of thousands of clones, 70% to 75% of them singletons.

Sample: CD4+ T cells from PBMCs cultured with HCoV-229E spike peptides, taken after COVID-19 vaccination. The rearrangement uses TRBV6-6 and TRBJ2-2; D gene uncertain. This TCR derives from a human donor who received a COVID-19 vaccine. The CDR3 reads CASGVRNTGELFF. The CDR3 coding sequence is TGTGCCAGCGGGGTTCGGAACACCGGGGAGCTGTTTTTT.